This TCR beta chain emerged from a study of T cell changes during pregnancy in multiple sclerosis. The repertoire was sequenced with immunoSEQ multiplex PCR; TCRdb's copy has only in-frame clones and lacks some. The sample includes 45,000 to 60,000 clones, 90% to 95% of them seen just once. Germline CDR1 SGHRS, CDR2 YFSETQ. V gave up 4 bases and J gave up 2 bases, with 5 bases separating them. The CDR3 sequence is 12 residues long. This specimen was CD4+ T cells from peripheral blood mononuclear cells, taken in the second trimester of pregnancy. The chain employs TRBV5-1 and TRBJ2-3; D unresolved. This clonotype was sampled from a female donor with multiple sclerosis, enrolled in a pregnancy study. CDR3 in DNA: TGCGCCAGCAGCGGCCCCACAGATACGCAGTATTTT. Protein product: CASSGPTDTQYF.